These 11 T cell receptor beta chains originate from one sample sequenced in a study of OX40 agonist ivuxolimab in advanced cancers. Assay used: immunoSEQ multiplex PCR; TCRdb lists only in-frame clones, some missing. The profile shows about 14,000 clones, about four fifths of them singletons. The sample was CD4+ or CD8+ T cells sorted from blood, taken in a trial of the OX40 agonist ivuxolimab. The receptor set was obtained from an adult with an advanced solid tumor such as melanoma, head and neck, liver or kidney cancer.

The chain couples TRBV7-3 to TRBJ2-1; 7 bases match TRBD2. The trim removed 3 bases at V and 5 bases at J, leaving 4 bases unmatched. The CDR3 extends over 14 amino acids. The germline V gene encodes CDR1 SGHTA and CDR2 FQGTGA. The CDR3: CASSFGGFNNEQFF. The DNA for the CDR3 is TGTGCCAGCAGCTTCGGGGGGTTCAACAATGAGCAGTTCTTC.

The V call is TRBV9, the J call TRBJ2-2, with 11 positions matching TRBD2. Germline CDR1 SGDLS, CDR2 YYNGEE. V trimming: 0 bases; J trimming: 6 bases; junction bases outside the gene matches: 4. This CDR3 contains 16 residues. Here the CDR3 reads CASSVEGLAVAGELFF. The CDR3 DNA follows: TGTGCCAGCAGCGTAGAGGGACTAGCGGTAGCCGGGGAGCTGTTTTTT. The full variable domain, in which reference TRBV9 and TRBJ2-2 provide the parts outside the CDR3, is DSGVTQTPKHLITATGQRVTLRCSPRSGDLSVYWYQQSLDQGLQFLIQYYNGEERAKGNILERFSAQQFPDLHSELNLSSLELGDSALYFCASSVEGLAVAGELFFGEGSRLTVL.

V usage is TRBV2 and J usage is TRBJ2-1, with D unresolved. Trimming shortened V by 7 bases and J by 4 bases, and 17 bases separated the two germline ends. Germline values: CDR1 SNHLY, CDR2 FYNNEI. The CDR3 loop spans 15 amino acids. CDR3 in DNA: TGTGCCAGCACCACGGACGGCGGATTATACAATGAGCAGTTCTTC. This translates into CASTTDGGLYNEQFF.

This clone was seen a single time. The chain recombines TRBV5-6 with TRBJ1-5, with 7 bases that match TRBD1. The CDR3 covers 13 residues. Germline CDR1 reads SGHDT; CDR2 reads YYEEEE. Germline trimming cut 4 bases from V and 7 bases from J; bases unmatched to any gene: 5. The chain's CDR3 is CASSKGGSQPQHF. The CDR3 DNA reads as TGTGCCAGCAGCAAAGGGGGCTCGCAGCCCCAGCATTTT. Full variable domain (rest looked up from reference TRBV5-6 and TRBJ1-5): DAGVTQSPTHLIKTRGQQVTLRCSPKSGHDTVSWYQQALGQGPQFIFQYYEEEERQRGNFPDRFSGHQFPNYSSELNVNALLLGDSALYLCASSKGGSQPQHFGDGTRLSIL.

The chain couples TRBV6-4 to TRBJ2-2; D gene unclear. This CDR3 is 14 amino acids long. V lost 6 bases and J 7 bases, leaving 15 bases between the germline ends. The V gene's germline CDR1 is MRHNA and CDR2 SNTAGT. The CDR3 spells CASSPGQEHGELFF. CDR3 in DNA: TGTGCCAGCAGCCCCGGGCAAGAACACGGGGAGCTGTTTTTT.

The V call is TRBV28, the J call TRBJ1-4; D remains ambiguous. The CDR3 totals 14 residues. V lost 2 bases and J lost 4, with 8 bases in between. Germline CDR1 is MDHEN and CDR2 is SYDVKM. CDR3 loop: CASSLVEGNEKLFF. CDR3 DNA: TGTGCCAGCAGTTTAGTGGAGGGTAATGAAAAACTGTTTTTT.

CDR3 amino acids: CAISRGTIDTQYF. DNA for the CDR3: TGTGCCATCTCTCGGGGGACCATAGATACGCAGTATTTT. The rearrangement uses TRBV4-2 and TRBJ2-3, with a possible D match to TRBD2 (6 bases). Trimming cost V 10 bases and J 5 bases, with 16 bases left between them. CDR1 and CDR2 (germline): LGHNA, YNFKEQ. The CDR3 totals 13 residues.

J is TRBJ1-4 and V is TRBV19; no definite D call. This CDR3 has 15 amino acids. Germline V gene data show CDR1 as LNHDA and CDR2 as SQIVND (reference sequence). Trimming took off 5 bases at V and 6 bases at J, with 16 bases between the two ends. The chain's CDR3 is CASSGEREMDEKLFF. In nucleotides, the CDR3 is TGTGCCAGTAGTGGGGAGAGGGAGATGGATGAAAAACTGTTTTTT.

The gene calls are TRBV19 and TRBJ2-7; D is unclear. There are 14 residues in the CDR3. Germline V lookup: CDR1 LNHDA, CDR2 SQIVND (reference sequence). Trimming removed 5 bases at V and 0 bases at J, with 11 bases between. CDR3 residues: CASSFSGRSYEQYF. In DNA, the CDR3 is TGTGCCAGTAGTTTCTCTGGGCGCTCCTACGAGCAGTACTTC.

V gene TRBV5-8 combines with J gene TRBJ2-1; 9 bases align to TRBD1. Germline V gene lookup returns CDR1 SGHTS and CDR2 YDEGEE. The CDR3 totals 15 residues. The ends lost 2 bases at V and 10 bases at J; junction bases unmatched: 10. CDR3 in DNA: TGTGCCAGCAGCTTCCGGGACAGGGACTCTCCAGAGCAGTTCTTC. This translates into CASSFRDRDSPEQFF.

J is TRBJ2-7 and V is TRBV15; D gene uncertain. V lost 6 bases and J 0 bases, leaving 9 bases between the germline ends. The CDR3 has 13 amino acids. In germline, CDR1 is LNHNV, CDR2 YYDKDF (reference sequence). Here the CDR3 DNA reads TGTGCCACCAGTGGACCGCACTCCTACGAGCAGTACTTC. This encodes CATSGPHSYEQYF. The full variable domain, completed using reference TRBV15 and TRBJ2-7, is DAMVIQNPRYQVTQFGKPVTLSCSQTLNHNVMYWYQQKSSQAPKLLFHYYDKDFNNEADTPDNFQSRRPNTSFCFLDIRSPGLGDTAMYLCATSGPHSYEQYFGPGTRLTVT.